A selection of T cell receptor beta chains follows, all from one sample in a study of graft-versus-host responses after intestinal transplantation. Data came from immunoSEQ multiplex PCR; TCRdb stores just in-frame clones and leaves some out. The data contain about 110,000 clones, roughly nine tenths of them singletons. These TCRs are of unknown antigen specificity. This specimen consisted of unstimulated CD4+ T cells sorted from spleen or lymph node cells, obtained before transplant. These receptors were collected from a human donor who was the organ donor for an intestinal transplant. Both conserved end residues are part of each CDR3. A D gene is named only where the DNA matches it firmly. Not every row has a clone size; where given, it reads once, few, many or a size class.

CDR3 DNA	CDR3 protein	clone size	V gene	J gene	D gene
TGCGCCAGCAGCTTCGGACTAGCGGGAACAAATGAGCAGTTCTTC	CASSFGLAGTNEQFF	once	TRBV5-1	TRBJ2-1	TRBD2
TGTGCCAGCAATCAGGGGGGTCCTAATGAAAAACTGTTTTTT	CASNQGGPNEKLFF	once	TRBV2	TRBJ1-4	TRBD1
TGTGCCATCAGTGAGTCGCCCAGGGAAGTCAAGAGCTACTTC	CAISESPREVKSYF	.	TRBV10-3	TRBJ2-7	.
TGTGCCAGCAGGACCGGGACTAGTCCTCCGTACGAGCAGTACTTC	CASRTGTSPPYEQYF	.	TRBV28	TRBJ2-7	TRBD2
TGTGCCAGCAGAGGCCGGGACAGGGGGGGTACCGGGGAGCTGTTTTTT	CASRGRDRGGTGELFF	.	TRBV2	TRBJ2-2	TRBD1
TGTGCCAGCAGTCCAGGTCCTGGGAATCAGCCCCAGCATTTT	CASSPGPGNQPQHF	.	TRBV7-2	TRBJ1-5	.
TGTGCCAGCAGCGTAGCATTAGGGGGCAATGGCTACACCTTC	CASSVALGGNGYTF	.	TRBV9	TRBJ1-2	TRBD1
TGTGCCTGGAGTTCGGGGGCCGGATGGGCAACTAATGAAAAACTGTTTTTT	CAWSSGAGWATNEKLFF	once	TRBV30	TRBJ1-4	.
TGTGCCAGCTCCCCACTAGCGGGAAGCTACGAGCAGTACTTC	CASSPLAGSYEQYF	once	TRBV18	TRBJ2-7	TRBD2
TGTGCCAGCAGCTTCGGGGGGAGCTATGGCTACACCTTC	CASSFGGSYGYTF	.	TRBV5-6	TRBJ1-2	.
TGTGCCAGCAGTTCCCCGGGAGGGGGGAACACTGAAGCTTTCTTT	CASSSPGGGNTEAFF	.	TRBV27	TRBJ1-1	.
TGTGCCAGCAGCGTAGGGGTGGGAGGCTATGGCTACACCTTC	CASSVGVGGYGYTF	once	TRBV9	TRBJ1-2	.
TGCGCCAGCAGTCCGGGACACGGAAGCACAGATACGCAGTATTTT	CASSPGHGSTDTQYF	.	TRBV5-1	TRBJ2-3	.
TGCGCCAGCAGGGGGAAGAGTAGGGCTAGCGGGAAGGTCGTGACAGATACGCAGTATTTT	CASRGKSRASGKVVTDTQYF	.	TRBV10-1	TRBJ2-3	TRBD2
TGCGCCAGCAGCCAAGGACTAGCGGGCGATTACTACGAGCAGTACTTC	CASSQGLAGDYYEQYF	.	TRBV4-1	TRBJ2-7	TRBD2
TGTGCCAGCAGCTCCCCGAGCTCCGGGGCCTACGAGCAGTACTTC	CASSSPSSGAYEQYF	.	TRBV21-1	TRBJ2-7	.
TGTGCCAGCCGATGGACTAGCGGGATCGGTGAGCAGTTCTTC	CASRWTSGIGEQFF	.	TRBV28	TRBJ2-1	TRBD2
TGTGCCAGTAGCCAGGTGGCTAGCGGATACAATGAGCAGTTCTTC	CASSQVASGYNEQFF	.	TRBV19	TRBJ2-1	TRBD2
TGTGCCAGCAGCTTAATGGGGGGTACCTATGGCTACACCTTC	CASSLMGGTYGYTF	.	TRBV7-8	TRBJ1-2	.
TGTGCCTGGAGTGTGGGGGCAGATACGCAGTATTTT	CAWSVGADTQYF	.	TRBV30	TRBJ2-3	.
TGTGCCAGCAGCGTAGTTTGGTGGTACACTGAAGCTTTCTTT	CASSVVWWYTEAFF	.	TRBV9	TRBJ1-1	.
TGTGCCAGCAGTTCCGGGGGTAACTATGGCTACACCTTC	CASSSGGNYGYTF	once	TRBV6-6	TRBJ1-2	.
TGTGCCAGCAGCTTACCCTACACAGATACGCAGTATTTT	CASSLPYTDTQYF	.	TRBV7-2	TRBJ2-3	.
TGTGCCAGCAGGAGGAGTGGGTGGGGCAATCAGCCCCAGCATTTT	CASRRSGWGNQPQHF	.	TRBV6-1	TRBJ1-5	.
TGTGCCTGCGGGGACCGTAATGAAAAACTGTTTTTT	CACGDRNEKLFF	.	TRBV7-9	TRBJ1-4	.
TGTGCCAGCAGTTTACCTTCAGGGGTCTCCTACGAGCAGTACTTC	CASSLPSGVSYEQYF	.	TRBV28	TRBJ2-7	.
TGTGCCAGCAGCGTAGACGGGGTGATGGTCGGTGGAACTGAAGCTTTCTTT	CASSVDGVMVGGTEAFF	.	TRBV9	TRBJ1-1	.
TGTGCCAGCAGCTTAGGTGATAACCCTGAAGCTTTCTTT	CASSLGDNPEAFF	.	TRBV5-5	TRBJ1-1	.
TGCGCCAGCAGCTTGGGGCGGACTAGCGGGGGGAATGAGCAGTTCTTC	CASSLGRTSGGNEQFF	.	TRBV5-1	TRBJ2-1	TRBD2
TGTGCCAGCAGCGAGACAGGGGGGGACGAGCAGTACTTC	CASSETGGDEQYF	.	TRBV7-2	TRBJ2-7	TRBD1
TGTGCCAGCAGTTACGGGGTTGGTACTGAAGCTTTCTTT	CASSYGVGTEAFF	.	TRBV6-5	TRBJ1-1	.
TGTGCCAGCAGTGAAATCTATTTGTGGGAGACCCAGTACTTC	CASSEIYLWETQYF	.	TRBV6-5	TRBJ2-5	.